These 19 T cell receptor beta chains came from one sample sequenced in a study of blood T cell repertoires in COVID-19 (dated by TCRdb to 2020 to 2021). Preparation of the library involved the immunoSEQ multiplex PCR assay. The clones in this table, taken by TCRdb from immuneACCESS, are in-frame only. Not every clone is retained; where verified, under half of the shortfall comes from an unresolved V gene, and the cause of the rest is unknown. The sample table shows roughly 150,000 clones, and more than 80% are seen once. Around 10% of the sample belongs to the ten largest clones. The sequencing input was peripheral blood. Source of these receptors: a woman older than 75 with acute or convalescent COVID-19.

The V and J genes are TRBV5-5 and TRBJ1-6, with 7 bases aligning to TRBD1. The CDR3 covers 14 residues. Germline CDR1 and CDR2: SGHKS and YYEKEE (reference sequence). Germline trimming cut 0 bases from V and 8 bases from J; bases unmatched to any gene: 2. The CDR3 DNA reads as TGTGCCAGCAGCTTGGTAGGGGGCGATTCACCCCTCCACTTT. This sequence encodes CASSLVGGDSPLHF.

This chain joins TRBV20-1 and TRBJ1-1; D gene unclear. This CDR3 has 11 residues. Trimming pared 1 base from V and 5 bases from J, leaving 5 bases between. Per the germline V gene, CDR1 is DFQATT and CDR2 is SNEGSKA (reference sequence). The CDR3: CSARGQTEAFF. For the CDR3, the DNA is TGCAGTGCTAGAGGGCAGACTGAAGCTTTCTTT.

V usage is TRBV7-2 and J usage is TRBJ2-7; TRBD1 might be the D (5 bases). The CDR3 covers 15 residues. Deletions cut 3 bases from V and 0 bases from J, with 12 bases between. In germline, CDR1 is SGHTA, CDR2 FQGNSA. The CDR3 reads CASSFGQASSYEQYF. The CDR3 nucleotides are TGTGCCAGCAGCTTTGGACAAGCCAGCTCCTACGAGCAGTACTTC.

This clone was counted once. The chain combines TRBV9 with TRBJ1-2; 11 nucleotides agree with TRBD1. Per germline, CDR1 SGDLS and CDR2 YYNGEE. The CDR3 has 15 amino acids. V lost 4 bases, J lost 8 bases, and 10 bases stayed unmatched. For the CDR3, the DNA is TGTGCCAGCAGCACCGGAGGACAGGGGGCGCAGGGCTACACCTTC. Encoded protein: CASSTGGQGAQGYTF.

The rearrangement links TRBV11-2 to TRBJ2-3; perhaps TRBD2 as D (6 bases). In germline, CDR1 is SGHAT, CDR2 FQNNGV. This CDR3 has 18 residues. The germline V and J ends were trimmed by 1 base and 0 bases, with 17 bases remaining between them. CDR3: CASSLGRGGRQSTDTQYF. CDR3 sequence (DNA): TGTGCCAGCAGCTTAGGGAGGGGCGGGCGGCAAAGCACAGATACGCAGTATTTT.

This chain links TRBV19 with TRBJ2-1; tentative D call: TRBD1 (7 bases). V was clipped by 3 bases and J by 11 bases, with 14 bases between them. The CDR3 contains 13 residues. The V gene's germline CDR1 is LNHDA and CDR2 SQIVND (reference sequence). CDR3 sequence reads: CASSIPGDSQQFF. The CDR3, as DNA: TGTGCCAGTAGTATCCCGGGGGACAGCCAGCAGTTCTTC.

This chain uses TRBV28 with TRBJ1-5, with TRBD1 as a possible D gene (5 bases). Germline assignment: CDR1 MDHEN and CDR2 SYDVKM. CDR3 length: 15 residues. The CDR3 is CGGGAGDRSNQPQHF. CDR3 nucleotide sequence: TGTGGGGGGGGAGCAGGAGACCGGAGCAATCAGCCCCAGCATTTT.

This chain uses TRBV6-5 with TRBJ2-1, with 13 bases lining up with TRBD2. Trimming took 5 bases from V and 9 from J; bases not matched to a gene: 7. Germline CDR1 and CDR2: MNHEY and SVGAGI. CDR3 size: 15 residues. CDR3 in amino acids: CASSLLAGGPSEQFF. CDR3 DNA: TGTGCCAGCAGTCTACTAGCGGGGGGGCCTAGTGAGCAGTTCTTC.

V is TRBV3-1 (or the pseudogene TRBV3-2) and J is TRBJ2-1; tentative D call: TRBD2 (6 bases). CDR1 is LGHDT and CDR2 is YNNKEL in the germline V gene (reference sequence). V shed 0 bases and J shed 3 bases, with 18 bases lying between them. The CDR3 sequence is 18 residues long. The CDR3 sequence: CASSQDMYWGTFYNEQFF. For the CDR3, the DNA is TGTGCCAGCAGCCAAGATATGTATTGGGGGACTTTCTACAATGAGCAGTTCTTC.

The chain combines TRBV5-1 with TRBJ2-7; 14 bases line up with TRBD2. The CDR3 totals 15 residues. Germline CDR1 SGHRS, CDR2 YFSETQ. The trim removed 1 base at V and 7 bases at J, leaving 4 bases unmatched. CDR3 DNA sequence: TGCGCCAGCAGCTTGATGGGACTAGCGGGGGCTGAGCAGTACTTC. It is translated as CASSLMGLAGAEQYF.

V usage is TRBV2 and J usage is TRBJ2-3, with D tentatively TRBD1 (6 bases). The V end was cut by 7 bases, the J end by 2 bases, with 16 bases between. CDR1 SNHLY and CDR2 FYNNEI come from the germline V gene. The length of the CDR3 is 15 residues. The CDR3 nucleotides read TGTGCCAGCAAACCCCGGACAGCCACCACAGATACGCAGTATTTT. Encoded protein: CASKPRTATTDTQYF. The whole variable domain, remainder taken from reference TRBV2 and TRBJ2-3, is EPEVTQTPSHQVTQMGQEVILRCVPISNHLYFYWYRQILGQKVEFLVSFYNNEISEKSEIFDDQFSVERPDGSNFTLKIRSTKLEDSAMYFCASKPRTATTDTQYFGPGTRLTVL.

J is TRBJ1-1 and V is TRBV19; 8 nucleotides align to TRBD1. In germline, CDR1 is LNHDA, CDR2 SQIVND (reference sequence). V shed 8 bases and J 4 bases; nucleotides not matched to a gene: 6. The CDR3 spans 13 residues. The CDR3 nucleotides read TGTGCCAGTTCGGACAGGGCTCGCACTGAAGCTTTCTTT. It translates to CASSDRARTEAFF.

The V and J genes are TRBV5-4 and TRBJ2-2; maybe TRBD1 (6 bases). Germline V gene lookup returns CDR1 SGHNT and CDR2 YYREEE (reference sequence). V gave up 2 bases and J gave up 7 bases, with 12 bases separating them. CDR3 length: 14 residues. CDR3 DNA: TGTGCCAGCAGCTTATACAGGGACGGCGGGGAGCTGTTTTTT. The encoded protein is CASSLYRDGGELFF.

The chain recombines TRBV5-1 with TRBJ1-4; D is unresolved. V lost 7 bases and J 7 bases, leaving 17 bases between the germline ends. In germline, CDR1 is SGHRS, CDR2 YFSETQ. There are 14 residues in the CDR3. The CDR3 bases are TGCGCCAGCTCACGCGAGGGTCTGAGTGAAAAACTGTTTTTT. Amino acid sequence: CASSREGLSEKLFF.

J is TRBJ2-7 and V is TRBV9; possibly TRBD2 for D (7 bases). Germline lookup yields CDR1 SGDLS and CDR2 YYNGEE. V lost 0 bases and J lost 4, with 14 bases in between. CDR3 length: 15 residues. The CDR3 region is CASSVAPGGQYEQYF. The CDR3, as DNA: TGTGCCAGCAGCGTAGCCCCGGGGGGCCAATACGAGCAGTACTTC.

The CDR3 DNA sequence: TGTGCCAGCAGTTTAGACCGGAATCAGCCCCAGCATTTT. Translation gives CASSLDRNQPQHF. This chain joins TRBV12-3 or TRBV12-4 and TRBJ1-5, with no clear D. The CDR3 is 13 residues long. The V gene lost 1 base and the J gene lost 4 bases, with 5 bases spanning the gap.

This clone was seen once. V usage is TRBV6-1 and J usage is TRBJ1-1, with 9 bases identical to TRBD1. The CDR3 runs to 14 residues. The germline V gene encodes CDR1 MNHNS and CDR2 SASEGT. The junction had 3 bases not matched to a gene; V was cut back by 2 bases and J by 5 bases. In DNA, the CDR3 is TGTGCCAGCAGTGAAAGAGGACAGGGGACTGAAGCTTTCTTT. Residues: CASSERGQGTEAFF.

The chain uses TRBV19 and TRBJ1-1; D ambiguous. V gave up 5 bases and J gave up 4 bases, with 11 bases separating them. This CDR3 contains 13 residues. In germline, CDR1 is LNHDA, CDR2 SQIVND (reference sequence). In nucleotides, the CDR3 is TGTGCCAGTAGTTCGAGGGATGGCACTGAAGCTTTCTTT. It yields the protein CASSSRDGTEAFF. Full variable domain (missing parts from reference TRBV19 and TRBJ1-1): DGGITQSPKYLFRKEGQNVTLSCEQNLNHDAMYWYRQDPGQGLRLIYYSQIVNDFQKGDIAEGYSVSREKKESFPLTVTSAQKNPTAFYLCASSSRDGTEAFFGQGTRLTVV.

This sequence joins TRBV19 and TRBJ2-1, with 16 bases identical to TRBD2. V lost 4 bases and J lost 0; bases outside the gene matches: 6. This CDR3 is 19 amino acids long. CDR1 and CDR2 (germline): LNHDA, SQIVND (reference sequence). The CDR3: CASSKAGLAGGFSYNEQFF. The CDR3 DNA is TGTGCCAGTAGTAAAGCGGGACTAGCGGGGGGGTTCTCCTACAATGAGCAGTTCTTC.